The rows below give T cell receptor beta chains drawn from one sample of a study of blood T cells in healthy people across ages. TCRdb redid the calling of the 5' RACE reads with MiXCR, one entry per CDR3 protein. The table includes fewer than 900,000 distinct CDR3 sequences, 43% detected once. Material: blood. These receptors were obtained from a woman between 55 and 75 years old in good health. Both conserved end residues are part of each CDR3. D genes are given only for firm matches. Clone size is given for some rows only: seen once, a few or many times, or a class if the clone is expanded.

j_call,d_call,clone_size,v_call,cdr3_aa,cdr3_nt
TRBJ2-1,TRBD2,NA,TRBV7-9,CASSPTLGTSGSVRFF,TGTGCCAGCAGCCCCACCCTAGGGACTAGCGGGAGTGTTCGGTTCTTC
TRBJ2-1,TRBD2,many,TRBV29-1,CSATTSGGFNEQFF,TGCAGCGCCACTACTAGCGGGGGGTTCAATGAGCAGTTCTTC
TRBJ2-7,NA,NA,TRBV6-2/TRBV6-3,CASSFRRQRPADEQYF,TGTGCCAGCAGTTTCCGCCGACAACGCCCAGCGGACGAGCAGTACTTC
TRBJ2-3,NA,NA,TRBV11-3,CASSSHGMGLTDTQYF,TGTGCCAGCAGCTCCCATGGGATGGGTCTGACAGATACGCAGTATTTT
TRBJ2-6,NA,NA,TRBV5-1,CASSLQSQDAWGANVLTF,TGCGCCAGCAGCTTGCAATCTCAGGACGCCTGGGGGGCCAACGTCCTGACTTTC
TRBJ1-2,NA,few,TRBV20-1,CSPGTNDYGYTF,TGCAGTCCAGGGACGAATGACTATGGCTACACCTTC
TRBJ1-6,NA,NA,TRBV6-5,CASSDWQNNSPLHF,TGTGCCAGCAGTGACTGGCAGAATAATTCACCCCTCCACTTT
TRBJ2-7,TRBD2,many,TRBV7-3,CASSLSGRAHEQYF,TGTGCCAGCAGCCTCAGCGGGAGGGCCCACGAGCAGTACTTC
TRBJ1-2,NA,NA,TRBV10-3,CAPPHQEVEQHYGYTF,TGTGCCCCCCCCCACCAGGAGGTAGAACAGCACTATGGCTACACCTTC
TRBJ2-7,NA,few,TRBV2,CASSEQQNLYEQYF,TGTGCCAGCAGTGAACAACAGAACCTTTACGAGCAGTACTTC
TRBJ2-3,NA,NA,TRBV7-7,CASSSQLVAGTDTQYF,TGTGCTAGCAGCTCGCAGTTAGTAGCGGGCACAGATACGCAGTATTTT
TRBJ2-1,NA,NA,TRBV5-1,CASSFGWVGSYNEQFF,TGCGCCAGCAGCTTTGGGTGGGTTGGGTCCTACAATGAGCAGTTCTTC
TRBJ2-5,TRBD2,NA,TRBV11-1,CASSTMTSVNKEQYF,TGTGCCAGCAGCACTATGACTAGCGTTAACAAGGAGCAGTACTTC
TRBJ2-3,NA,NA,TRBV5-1,CASSSGLEHSTDTQYF,TGCGCCAGCAGCTCCGGACTTGAACACAGCACAGATACGCAGTATTTT
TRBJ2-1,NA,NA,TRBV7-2,CASSLAAGGVGVDNEQFF,TGTGCCAGCAGCTTAGCAGCTGGTGGGGTGGGAGTGGACAATGAGCAGTTCTTC
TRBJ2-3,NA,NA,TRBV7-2,CASSVTLGTDTQYF,TGTGCCAGCAGCGTAACACTGGGCACAGATACGCAGTATTTT
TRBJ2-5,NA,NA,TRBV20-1,CSAPPGVGETQYF,TGCAGTGCCCCCCCCGGGGTAGGCGAGACCCAGTACTTC
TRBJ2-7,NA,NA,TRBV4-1,CASSQDRGTYYEQYF,TGCGCCAGCAGCCAAGATAGAGGCACTTACTACGAGCAGTACTTC
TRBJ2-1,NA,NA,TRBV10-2,CASRDNGQFF,TGCGCCAGCAGGGACAATGGGCAGTTCTTC
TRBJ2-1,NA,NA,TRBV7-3,CASSPGQGGRSHNEQFF,TGTGCCAGCAGCCCAGGACAGGGAGGGCGCTCCCACAATGAGCAGTTCTTC
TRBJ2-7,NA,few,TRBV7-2,CASSPNGGGLGEQYF,TGTGCCAGCAGCCCAAACGGGGGAGGTCTAGGCGAGCAGTACTTC
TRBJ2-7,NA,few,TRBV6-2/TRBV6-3,CASTESYEQYF,TGTGCCAGCACTGAATCCTACGAGCAGTACTTC
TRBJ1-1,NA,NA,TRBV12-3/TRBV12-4,CASSLARGIDTEAFF,TGTGCCAGCAGTTTAGCGAGAGGGATAGACACTGAAGCTTTCTTT
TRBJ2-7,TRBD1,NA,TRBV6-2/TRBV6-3,CASSYLGTDWYEQYF,TGTGCCAGCAGTTACTTGGGGACAGACTGGTACGAGCAGTACTTC
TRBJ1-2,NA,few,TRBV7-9,CASSYGTNYGYTF,TGTGCCAGCAGTTACGGGACTAACTATGGCTACACCTTC
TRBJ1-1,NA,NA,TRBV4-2,CASSQELMNTEAFF,TGTGCCAGCAGCCAAGAACTTATGAACACTGAAGCTTTCTTT
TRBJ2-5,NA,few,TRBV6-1,CASRERGLQETQYF,TGTGCCAGCAGGGAAAGAGGGCTCCAAGAGACCCAGTACTTC
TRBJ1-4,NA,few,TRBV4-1,CASSQEGAQNEKLFF,TGCGCCAGCAGCCAAGAGGGGGCCCAAAATGAAAAACTGTTTTTT
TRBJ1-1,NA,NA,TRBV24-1,CATSETIGTEAFF,TGTGCCACCAGTGAAACCATCGGGACTGAAGCTTTCTTT
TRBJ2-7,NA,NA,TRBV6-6,CASRYAAYEQYF,TGTGCCAGCAGGTACGCAGCCTACGAGCAGTACTTC
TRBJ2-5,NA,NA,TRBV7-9,CASSFQTMKQETQYF,TGTGCCAGCAGCTTCCAGACCATGAAACAAGAGACCCAGTACTTC